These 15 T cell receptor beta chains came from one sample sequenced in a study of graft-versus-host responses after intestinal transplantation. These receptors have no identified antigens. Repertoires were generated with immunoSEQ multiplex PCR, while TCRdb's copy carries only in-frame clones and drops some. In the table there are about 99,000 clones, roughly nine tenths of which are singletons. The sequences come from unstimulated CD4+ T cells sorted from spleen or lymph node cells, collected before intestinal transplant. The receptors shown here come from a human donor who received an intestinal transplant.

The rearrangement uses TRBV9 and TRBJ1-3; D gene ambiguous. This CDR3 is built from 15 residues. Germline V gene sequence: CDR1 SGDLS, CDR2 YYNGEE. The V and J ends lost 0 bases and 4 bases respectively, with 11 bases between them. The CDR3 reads CASSVDGSGGNTIYF. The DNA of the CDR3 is TGTGCCAGCAGCGTAGATGGCTCCGGCGGAAACACCATATATTTT.

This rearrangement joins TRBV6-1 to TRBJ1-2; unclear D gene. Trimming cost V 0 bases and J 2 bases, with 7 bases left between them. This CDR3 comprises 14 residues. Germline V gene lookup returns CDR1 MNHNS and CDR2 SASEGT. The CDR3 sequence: CASSEAWGNYGYTF. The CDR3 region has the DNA TGTGCCAGCAGTGAAGCATGGGGAAACTATGGCTACACCTTC.

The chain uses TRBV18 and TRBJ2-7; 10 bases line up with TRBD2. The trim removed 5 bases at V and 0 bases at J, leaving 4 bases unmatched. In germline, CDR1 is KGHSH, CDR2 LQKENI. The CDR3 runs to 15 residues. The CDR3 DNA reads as TGTGCCAGCTCAACCGGGACTAGCGACTCCTACGAGCAGTACTTC. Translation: CASSTGTSDSYEQYF.

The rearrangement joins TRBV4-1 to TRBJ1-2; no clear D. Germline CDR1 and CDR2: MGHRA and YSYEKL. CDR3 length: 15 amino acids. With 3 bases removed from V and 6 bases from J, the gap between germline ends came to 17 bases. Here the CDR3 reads CASSHHSRTGNGYTF. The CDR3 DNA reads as TGCGCCAGCAGCCACCATAGCCGTACGGGAAATGGCTACACCTTC.

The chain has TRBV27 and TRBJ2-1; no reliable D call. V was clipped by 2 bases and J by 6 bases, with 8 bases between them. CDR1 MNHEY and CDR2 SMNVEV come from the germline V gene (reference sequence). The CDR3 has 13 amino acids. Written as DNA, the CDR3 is TGTGCCAGCAGTTTACGAGGTGTCAATGAGCAGTTCTTC. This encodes CASSLRGVNEQFF.

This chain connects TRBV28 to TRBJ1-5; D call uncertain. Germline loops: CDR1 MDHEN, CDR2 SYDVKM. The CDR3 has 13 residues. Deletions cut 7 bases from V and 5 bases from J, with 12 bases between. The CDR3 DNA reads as TGTGCCAGCATGTTGCGGGTACATCAGCCCCAGCATTTT. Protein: CASMLRVHQPQHF.

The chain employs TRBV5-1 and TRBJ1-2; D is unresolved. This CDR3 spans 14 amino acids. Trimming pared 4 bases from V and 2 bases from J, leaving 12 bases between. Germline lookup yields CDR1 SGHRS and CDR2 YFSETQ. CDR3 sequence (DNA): TGCGCCAGCAGCCCCAGCACAGTAAACTATGGCTACACCTTC. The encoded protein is CASSPSTVNYGYTF.

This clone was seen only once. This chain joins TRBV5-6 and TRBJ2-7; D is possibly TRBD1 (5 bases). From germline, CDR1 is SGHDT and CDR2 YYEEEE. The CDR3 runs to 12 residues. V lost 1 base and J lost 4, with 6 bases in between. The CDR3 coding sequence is TGTGCCAGCAGCTTGAGGGGATACGAGCAGTACTTC. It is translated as CASSLRGYEQYF.

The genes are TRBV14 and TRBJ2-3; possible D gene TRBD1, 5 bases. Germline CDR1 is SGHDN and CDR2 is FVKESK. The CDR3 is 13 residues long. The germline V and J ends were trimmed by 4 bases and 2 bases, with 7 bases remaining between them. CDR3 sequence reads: CASSPDITDTQYF. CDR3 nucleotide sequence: TGTGCCAGCAGCCCGGACATCACAGATACGCAGTATTTT.

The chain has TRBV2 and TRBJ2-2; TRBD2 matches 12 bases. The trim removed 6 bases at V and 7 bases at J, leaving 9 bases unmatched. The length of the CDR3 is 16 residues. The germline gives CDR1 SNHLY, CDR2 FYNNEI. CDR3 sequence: CASSLRLAGVGGELFF. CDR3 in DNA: TGTGCCAGCAGCCTCCGACTAGCGGGGGTGGGCGGGGAGCTGTTTTTT.

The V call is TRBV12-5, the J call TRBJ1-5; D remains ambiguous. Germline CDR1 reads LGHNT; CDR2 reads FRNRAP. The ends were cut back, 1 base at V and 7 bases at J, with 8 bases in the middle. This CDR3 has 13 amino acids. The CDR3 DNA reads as TGTGCTAGTGGTTTGGAGGACCAGCAGCCCCAGCATTTT. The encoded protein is CASGLEDQQPQHF. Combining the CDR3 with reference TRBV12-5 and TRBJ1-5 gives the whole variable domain DARVTQTPRHKVTEMGQEVTMRCQPILGHNTVFWYRQTMMQGLELLAYFRNRAPLDDSGMPKDRFSAEMPDATLATLKIQPSEPRDSAVYFCASGLEDQQPQHFGDGTRLSIL.

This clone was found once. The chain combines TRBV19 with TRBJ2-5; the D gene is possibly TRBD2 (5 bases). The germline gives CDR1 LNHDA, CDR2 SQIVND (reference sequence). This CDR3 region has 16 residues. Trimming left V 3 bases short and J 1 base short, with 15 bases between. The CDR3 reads CASSIAHLSGQETQYF. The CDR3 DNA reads TGTGCCAGTAGTATCGCCCACCTAAGCGGCCAAGAGACCCAGTACTTC.

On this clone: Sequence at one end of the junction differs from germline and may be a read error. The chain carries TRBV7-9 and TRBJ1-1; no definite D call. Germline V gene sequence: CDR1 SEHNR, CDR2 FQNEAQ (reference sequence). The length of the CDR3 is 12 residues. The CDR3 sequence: CASSSLRTETFF. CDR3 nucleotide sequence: TGTGCCAGCAGCTCCCTTAGGACTGAAACTTTCTTT.

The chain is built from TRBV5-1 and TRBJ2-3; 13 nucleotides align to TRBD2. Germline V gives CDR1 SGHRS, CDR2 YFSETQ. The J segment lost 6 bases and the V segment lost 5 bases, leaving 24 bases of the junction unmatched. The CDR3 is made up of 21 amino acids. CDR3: CASRQPNPVMTSGRLWDTQYF. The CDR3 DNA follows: TGCGCCAGCAGACAACCGAACCCAGTTATGACTAGCGGGAGGTTGTGGGATACGCAGTATTTT.

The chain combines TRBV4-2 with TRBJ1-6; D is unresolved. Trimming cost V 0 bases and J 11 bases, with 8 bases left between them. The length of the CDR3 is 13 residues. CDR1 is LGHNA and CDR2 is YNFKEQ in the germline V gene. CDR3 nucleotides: TGTGCCAGCAGCCAAGATTTGCATACACCCCTCCACTTT. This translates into CASSQDLHTPLHF.